The entry below gives a single T cell receptor (beta chain) sequence along with its context. CDR3 size: 16 residues. Germline V lookup: CDR1 SGHRS, CDR2 YFSETQ. The V gene lost 0 bases and the J gene lost 8 bases, with 18 bases spanning the gap. These data are taken from a study of blood T cell repertoires in COVID-19. Across the whole study: There were acute and convalescent COVID-19 samples, and they came from the United States, Italy and Spain. T cells, B-cell-depleted T cells, or PBMCs provided the cDNA or gDNA that served as material.

Measured with immunoSEQ multiplex PCR; TCRdb has only the in-frame clones, and not every one. The sample comprises roughly 180,000 clones, about 76% of which are singletons, and around 8.9% rests with the top ten. The sequenced sample consisted of peripheral blood. The chain uses TRBV5-1 and TRBJ2-1; D not resolved. The sequence came from a woman aged 45-65 years with active or convalescent COVID-19. The CDR3 loop reads CASSLGVSQPADEQFF. Here the CDR3 DNA reads TGCGCCAGCAGCTTGGGGGTATCACAGCCGGCAGATGAGCAGTTCTTC.